The 21 T cell receptor beta chains listed next were all sequenced from one sample in a study of T cell changes during pregnancy in multiple sclerosis. Using immunoSEQ multiplex PCR, the repertoire was profiled, and TCRdb retains in-frame clones only, with some absent. The table has around 67,000 clones, around 90% seen once. This specimen was peripheral blood, taken after pregnancy. The receptors here all came from a female donor in good health, enrolled as a control in a pregnancy study.

The gene calls are TRBV4-1 and TRBJ1-5, with TRBD1 identical over 7 bases. Germline-derived CDR1 and CDR2 are MGHRA and YSYEKL. Trimming took 3 bases from V and 9 from J; bases not matched to a gene: 8. The CDR3 sequence is 14 residues long. CDR3 residues: CASSHPSRGPPQHF. The CDR3 DNA follows: TGCGCCAGCAGCCACCCCAGTAGGGGGCCGCCCCAGCATTTT.

V usage is TRBV5-8 and J usage is TRBJ2-1, with D maybe TRBD2 (6 bases). Germline V CDR1 and CDR2: SGHTS, YDEGEE. Between the trimmed V and J ends, which lost 2 bases and 3 bases, there was a span of 12 bases. The CDR3 spans 15 residues. The CDR3 DNA is TGTGCCAGCAGCTTAGCGGGCCCAATCTACAATGAGCAGTTCTTC. It translates to CASSLAGPIYNEQFF.

The chain uses TRBV19 and TRBJ1-1; no firm D call. This CDR3 comprises 14 residues. V was cut by 3 bases and J by 3 bases, with 11 bases left in between. CDR1 is LNHDA and CDR2 is SQIVND in the germline V gene (reference sequence). The CDR3 region has the DNA TGTGCCAGTAGTATTCCGTCGCGGTACACTGAAGCTTTCTTT. It encodes CASSIPSRYTEAFF.

The chain has TRBV27 and TRBJ2-3; 14 nucleotides agree with TRBD2. V gave up 5 bases and J gave up 3 bases; unmatched junction bases: 4. Germline CDR1 MNHEY, CDR2 SMNVEV (reference sequence). The CDR3 totals 16 residues. The CDR3 DNA follows: TGTGCCAGCAGTCTGGGACTAGCGGGAGTTACAGATACGCAGTATTTT. This encodes CASSLGLAGVTDTQYF.

The chain links TRBV27 to TRBJ1-3; D perhaps matches TRBD1 (5 bases). V lost 8 bases and J 0 bases, leaving 11 bases between the germline ends. The CDR3 covers 14 residues. Germline V lookup: CDR1 MNHEY, CDR2 SMNVEV (reference sequence). The CDR3 bases are TGTGCCAGCGGCAGGGTACCCTCTGGAAACACCATATATTTT. It specifies CASGRVPSGNTIYF.

The chain couples TRBV5-1 to TRBJ2-3; 9 bases line up with TRBD2. The length of the CDR3 is 15 residues. V was clipped by 1 base and J by 3 bases; unmatched bases: 3. Germline CDR1 is SGHRS and CDR2 is YFSETQ. CDR3 in amino acids: CASSLSSGGTDTQYF. The DNA for the CDR3 is TGCGCCAGCAGCTTGAGTAGCGGGGGTACAGATACGCAGTATTTT.

The V gene is TRBV30, the J gene TRBJ2-7; 8 nucleotides agree with TRBD1. In germline, CDR1 is GTSNPN, CDR2 SVGIG (reference sequence). There are 13 residues in the CDR3. With V trimmed by 7 bases and J by 2 bases, 7 bases remained unmatched. CDR3 DNA: TGTGCCTTACTTGACAGGGGAGCCTACGAGCAGTACTTC. Encoded protein: CALLDRGAYEQYF.

The V call is TRBV2, the J call TRBJ2-7, with 10 nucleotides matching TRBD1. After removal of 5 bases from V and 6 bases from J, the junction contained 7 bases not matched to a gene. CDR1 is SNHLY and CDR2 is FYNNEI in the germline V gene. There are 14 residues in the CDR3. CDR3: CASSPDRGQFEQYF. In DNA, the CDR3 is TGTGCCAGCAGTCCCGACAGGGGGCAATTCGAGCAGTACTTC.

This clone appeared once. CDR3 DNA sequence: TGTGCCAGCAGCCAAGAACCCGGGACAGGGTATCTCTACGAGCAGTACTTC. Protein sequence: CASSQEPGTGYLYEQYF. The V and J genes are TRBV4-2 and TRBJ2-7, with 9 bases identical to TRBD1. The trim removed 0 bases at V and 3 bases at J, leaving 9 bases unmatched. The CDR3 length is 17 residues. Germline-derived CDR1 and CDR2 are LGHNA and YNFKEQ.

The chain links TRBV27 to TRBJ2-6; 8 bases line up with TRBD1. The CDR3 is 16 residues long. V lost 4 bases, J lost 3 bases, and 5 bases stayed unmatched. Germline values: CDR1 MNHEY, CDR2 SMNVEV (reference sequence). The CDR3 DNA follows: TGTGCCAGCAGTTCGGACAGGGTACGTGGGGCCAACGTCCTGACTTTC. As protein: CASSSDRVRGANVLTF. Drawing the rest from reference TRBV27 and TRBJ2-6, the complete variable domain is EAQVTQNPRYLITVTGKKLTVTCSQNMNHEYMSWYRQDPGLGLRQIYYSMNVEVTDKGDVPEGYKVSRKEKRNFPLILESPSPNQTSLYFCASSSDRVRGANVLTFGAGSRLTVL.

CDR3 protein: CASSWSLGGRGEAFF. CDR3 coding DNA: TGTGCCAGCAGCTGGAGTTTGGGGGGGCGCGGTGAAGCTTTCTTT. The chain combines TRBV25-1 with TRBJ1-1; TRBD1 might be the D (6 bases). V gave up 6 bases and J gave up 7 bases, with 21 bases separating them. The CDR3 is made up of 15 amino acids. Per germline, CDR1 MGHDK and CDR2 SYGVNS.

V is TRBV5-6 and J is TRBJ2-1; 8 bases map to TRBD2. The V gene's germline CDR1 is SGHDT and CDR2 YYEEEE. The CDR3 length is 15 residues. The ends lost 3 bases at V and 4 bases at J; junction bases unmatched: 6. The CDR3 DNA reads TGTGCCAGCAGCTCACCGCGGGGGGCGTACAATGAGCAGTTCTTC. Its protein is CASSSPRGAYNEQFF.

V and J are TRBV18 and TRBJ2-7, with D perhaps matching TRBD1 (5 bases). Germline CDR1 is KGHSH and CDR2 is LQKENI. V was shortened by 6 bases and J by 3 bases, with 12 bases between the two germline ends. CDR3 length: 13 residues. The CDR3 region is CASSSTVYYEQYF. DNA of the CDR3: TGTGCCAGCTCGTCGACAGTCTACTACGAGCAGTACTTC.

This clone has a count of ten or more. CDR3 amino acids: CASSRGQGRYEQYF. Here the CDR3 DNA reads TGTGCCAGCAGTCGGGGACAGGGGAGATACGAGCAGTACTTC. The rearrangement uses TRBV6-1 and TRBJ2-7; 10 nucleotides agree with TRBD1. The V segment lost 5 bases and the J segment 4 bases; nucleotides outside the gene matches: 5. The CDR3 length is 14 residues. Germline loops: CDR1 MNHNS, CDR2 SASEGT.

The chain recombines TRBV4-3 with TRBJ2-2, with 12 positions matching TRBD2. Germline V gives CDR1 LGHNA, CDR2 YSLEER. V was pared by 4 bases and J by 0 bases, with 9 bases of the junction left unmatched. The CDR3 has 19 residues. The CDR3 region is CASSLATLAGGPNTGELFF. The CDR3, as DNA: TGCGCCAGCAGCCTAGCTACACTAGCGGGGGGACCGAACACCGGGGAGCTGTTTTTT.

The chain links TRBV6-6 to TRBJ2-6; TRBD1 is a possible D gene (5 bases). V was pared by 5 bases and J by 0 bases, with 8 bases between. In germline, CDR1 is MNHNY, CDR2 SVGAGI (reference sequence). There are 15 residues in the CDR3. Here the CDR3 reads CASSGADSGANVLTF. CDR3 nucleotide sequence: TGTGCCAGCAGTGGGGCAGACTCTGGGGCCAACGTCCTGACTTTC.

The chain carries TRBV5-4 and TRBJ2-7; TRBD2 matches 12 bases. The CDR3 totals 15 residues. J lost 9 bases, V lost 0 bases, and 7 bases had no gene match. The germline V gene has CDR1 SGHNT and CDR2 YYREEE (reference sequence). CDR3 DNA: TGTGCCAGCAGCTTGGTGGCTAGCGGGAGGGCCCTGCAGTACTTC. This sequence encodes CASSLVASGRALQYF. The full variable domain, its missing parts supplied by reference TRBV5-4 and TRBJ2-7, is ETGVTQSPTHLIKTRGQQVTLRCSSQSGHNTVSWYQQALGQGPQFIFQYYREEENGRGNFPPRFSGLQFPNYSSELNVNALELDDSALYLCASSLVASGRALQYFGPGTRLTVT.

The V gene is TRBV4-1, the J gene TRBJ1-4, with TRBD1 matching 9 bases. The V gene's germline CDR1 is MGHRA and CDR2 YSYEKL. V trimming: 0 bases; J trimming: 0 bases; junction bases outside the gene matches: 8. The CDR3 is 19 amino acids. The chain's CDR3 is CASSQDTGGPRSTNEKLFF. For the CDR3, the DNA is TGCGCCAGCAGCCAAGATACAGGGGGCCCAAGATCAACTAATGAAAAACTGTTTTTT.

This CDR3 is CASSVVAGGNTEAFF. For the CDR3, the DNA is TGTGCCAGCAGCGTAGTAGCAGGGGGGAACACTGAAGCTTTCTTT. The J gene is TRBJ1-1, the V gene TRBV9, with 7 nucleotides matching TRBD1. Germline V gives CDR1 SGDLS, CDR2 YYNGEE. J was trimmed by 1 base and V by 0 bases; bases with no gene match: 3. This CDR3 is 15 amino acids long.

The V call is TRBV7-2, the J call TRBJ2-3; possibly TRBD1 for D (6 bases). Trimming removed 0 bases at V and 6 bases at J, with 19 bases between. The germline gives CDR1 SGHTA, CDR2 FQGNSA. The CDR3 extends over 17 amino acids. The CDR3 loop reads CASSLALTVPGADTQYF. CDR3 nucleotide sequence: TGTGCCAGCAGCTTAGCGCTAACAGTACCAGGGGCCGATACGCAGTATTTT. The variable domain in full, completed from reference TRBV7-2 and TRBJ2-3, reads GAGVSQSPSNKVTEKGKDVELRCDPISGHTALYWYRQSLGQGLEFLIYFQGNSAPDKSGLPSDRFSAERTGGSVSTLTIQRTQQEDSAVYLCASSLALTVPGADTQYFGPGTRLTVL.

The DNA of the CDR3 is TGTGCCAGCAAAGCGACAGGTTTCAGGAACACTGAAGCTTTCTTT. This encodes CASKATGFRNTEAFF. The chain couples TRBV6-5 to TRBJ1-1, with D perhaps TRBD1 (6 bases). This CDR3 region has 15 residues. Germline V lookup: CDR1 MNHEY, CDR2 SVGAGI. V lost 7 bases, J lost 1 base, and 16 bases lay in between.